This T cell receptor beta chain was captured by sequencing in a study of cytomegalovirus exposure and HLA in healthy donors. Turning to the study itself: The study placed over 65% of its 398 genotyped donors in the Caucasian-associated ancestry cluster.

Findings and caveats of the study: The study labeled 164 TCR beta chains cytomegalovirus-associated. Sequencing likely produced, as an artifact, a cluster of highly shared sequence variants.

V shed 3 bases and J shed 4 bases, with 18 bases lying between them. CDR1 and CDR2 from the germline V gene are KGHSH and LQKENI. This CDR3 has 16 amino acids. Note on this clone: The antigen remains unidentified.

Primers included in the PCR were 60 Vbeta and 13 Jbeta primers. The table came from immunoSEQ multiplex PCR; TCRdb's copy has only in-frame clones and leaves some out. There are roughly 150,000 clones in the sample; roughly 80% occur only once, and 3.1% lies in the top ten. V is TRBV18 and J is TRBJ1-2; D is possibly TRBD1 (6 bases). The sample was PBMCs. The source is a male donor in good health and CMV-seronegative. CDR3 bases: TGTGCCAGCTCACCTTCAGACAGGTTTTTGGGCTATGGCTACACCTTC. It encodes CASSPSDRFLGYGYTF.